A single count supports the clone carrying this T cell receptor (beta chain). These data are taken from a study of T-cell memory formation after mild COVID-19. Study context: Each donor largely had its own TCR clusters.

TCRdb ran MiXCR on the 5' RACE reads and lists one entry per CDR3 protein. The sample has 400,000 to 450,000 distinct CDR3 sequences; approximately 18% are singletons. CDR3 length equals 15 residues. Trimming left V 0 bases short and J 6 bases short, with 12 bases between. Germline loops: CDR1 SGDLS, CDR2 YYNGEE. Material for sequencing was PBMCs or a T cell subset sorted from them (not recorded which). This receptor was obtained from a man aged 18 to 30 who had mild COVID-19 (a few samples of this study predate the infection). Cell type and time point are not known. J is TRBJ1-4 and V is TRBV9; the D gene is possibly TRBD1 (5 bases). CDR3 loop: CASSVDWGPDEKLFF. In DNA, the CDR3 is TGTGCCAGCAGCGTAGATTGGGGACCTGATGAAAAACTGTTTTTT.